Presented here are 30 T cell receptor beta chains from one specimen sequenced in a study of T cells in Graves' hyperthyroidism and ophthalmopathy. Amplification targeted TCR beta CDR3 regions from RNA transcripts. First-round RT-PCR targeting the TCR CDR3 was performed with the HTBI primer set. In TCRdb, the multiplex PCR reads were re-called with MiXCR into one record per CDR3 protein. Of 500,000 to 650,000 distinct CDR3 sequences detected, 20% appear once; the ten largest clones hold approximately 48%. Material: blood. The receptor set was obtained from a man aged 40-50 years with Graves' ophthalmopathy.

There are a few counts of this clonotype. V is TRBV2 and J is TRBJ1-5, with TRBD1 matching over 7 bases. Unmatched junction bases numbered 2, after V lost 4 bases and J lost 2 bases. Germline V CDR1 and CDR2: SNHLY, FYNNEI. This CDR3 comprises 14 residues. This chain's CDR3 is CASSGQGRNQPQHF. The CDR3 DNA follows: TGTGCCAGCAGTGGACAGGGACGCAATCAGCCCCAGCATTTT.

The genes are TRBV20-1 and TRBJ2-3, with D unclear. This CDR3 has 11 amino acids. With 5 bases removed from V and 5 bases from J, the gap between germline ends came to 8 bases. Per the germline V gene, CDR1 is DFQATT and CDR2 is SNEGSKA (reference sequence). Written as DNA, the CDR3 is TGCAGTGCTTCAGAGTTAGATACGCAGTATTTT. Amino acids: CSASELDTQYF.

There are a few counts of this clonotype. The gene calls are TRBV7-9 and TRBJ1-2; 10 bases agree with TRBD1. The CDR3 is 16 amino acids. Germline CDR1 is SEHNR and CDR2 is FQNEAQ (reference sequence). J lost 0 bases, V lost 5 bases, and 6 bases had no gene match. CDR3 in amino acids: CASSRGGTGANYGYTF. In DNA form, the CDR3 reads TGTGCCAGCAGCCGGGGGGGGACAGGGGCTAACTATGGCTACACCTTC.

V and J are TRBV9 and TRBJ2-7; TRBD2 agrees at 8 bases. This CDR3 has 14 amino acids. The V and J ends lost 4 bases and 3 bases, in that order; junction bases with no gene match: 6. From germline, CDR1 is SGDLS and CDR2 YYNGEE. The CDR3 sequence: CASSSRSGGYEQYF. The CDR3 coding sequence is TGTGCCAGCAGCTCTAGGAGCGGGGGCTACGAGCAGTACTTC.

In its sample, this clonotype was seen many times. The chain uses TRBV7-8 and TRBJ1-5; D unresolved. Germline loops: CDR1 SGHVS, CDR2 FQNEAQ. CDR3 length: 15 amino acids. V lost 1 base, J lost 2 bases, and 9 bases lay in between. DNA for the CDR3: TGTGCCAGCAGCTTAGTAGTGGGTTGCAATCAGCCCCAGCATTTT. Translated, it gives CASSLVVGCNQPQHF.

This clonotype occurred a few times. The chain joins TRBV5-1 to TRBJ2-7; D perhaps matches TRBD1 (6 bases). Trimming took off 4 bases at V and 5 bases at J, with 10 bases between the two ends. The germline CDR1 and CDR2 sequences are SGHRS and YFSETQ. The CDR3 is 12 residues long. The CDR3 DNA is TGCGCCAGCAGCAGGGACACCAACGAGCAGTACTTC. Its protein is CASSRDTNEQYF.

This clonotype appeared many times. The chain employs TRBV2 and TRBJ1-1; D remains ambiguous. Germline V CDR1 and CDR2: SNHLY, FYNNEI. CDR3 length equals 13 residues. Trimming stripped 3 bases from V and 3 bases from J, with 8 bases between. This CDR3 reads CASSEVGDTEAFF. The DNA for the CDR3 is TGTGCCAGCAGTGAGGTCGGCGACACTGAAGCTTTCTTT.

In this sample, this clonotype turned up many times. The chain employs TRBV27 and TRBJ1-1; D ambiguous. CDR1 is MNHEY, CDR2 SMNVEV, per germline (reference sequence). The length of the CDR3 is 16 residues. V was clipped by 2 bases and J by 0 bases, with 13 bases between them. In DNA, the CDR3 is TGTGCCAGCAGTTTAGGGCGTGGAGGGCTGAACACTGAAGCTTTCTTT. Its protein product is CASSLGRGGLNTEAFF.

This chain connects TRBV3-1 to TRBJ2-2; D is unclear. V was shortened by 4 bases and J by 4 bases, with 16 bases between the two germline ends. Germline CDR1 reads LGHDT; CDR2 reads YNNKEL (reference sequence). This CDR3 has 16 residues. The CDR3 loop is CASSPPSVGFTGELFF. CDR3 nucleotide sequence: TGTGCCAGCAGCCCTCCGAGCGTTGGGTTCACCGGGGAGCTGTTTTTT. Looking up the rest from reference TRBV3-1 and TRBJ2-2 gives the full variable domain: DTAVSQTPKYLVTQMGNDKSIKCEQNLGHDTMYWYKQDSKKFLKIMFSYNNKELIINETVPNRFSPKSPDKAHLNLHINSLELGDSAVYFCASSPPSVGFTGELFFGEGSRLTVL.

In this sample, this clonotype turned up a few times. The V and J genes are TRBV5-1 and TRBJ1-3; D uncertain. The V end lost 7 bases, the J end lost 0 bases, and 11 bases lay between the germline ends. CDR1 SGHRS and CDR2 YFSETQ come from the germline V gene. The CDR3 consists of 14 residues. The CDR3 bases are TGCGCCAGCCGCGGACTCGACTCTGGAAACACCATATATTTT. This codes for CASRGLDSGNTIYF.

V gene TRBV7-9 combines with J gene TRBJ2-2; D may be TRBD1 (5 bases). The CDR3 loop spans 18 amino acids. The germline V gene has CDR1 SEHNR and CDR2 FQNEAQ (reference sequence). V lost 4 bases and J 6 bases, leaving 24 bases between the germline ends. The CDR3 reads CASSSISLWGSGAGELFF. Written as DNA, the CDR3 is TGTGCCAGCAGCTCGATTAGCCTATGGGGCTCTGGAGCCGGGGAGCTGTTTTTT.

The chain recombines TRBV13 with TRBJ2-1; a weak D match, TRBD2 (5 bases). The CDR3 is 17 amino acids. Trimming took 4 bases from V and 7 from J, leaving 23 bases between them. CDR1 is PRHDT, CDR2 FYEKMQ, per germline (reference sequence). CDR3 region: CASSSTYGLFGENEQFF. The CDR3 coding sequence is TGTGCCAGCAGCTCAACTTATGGACTGTTTGGCGAAAATGAGCAGTTCTTC.

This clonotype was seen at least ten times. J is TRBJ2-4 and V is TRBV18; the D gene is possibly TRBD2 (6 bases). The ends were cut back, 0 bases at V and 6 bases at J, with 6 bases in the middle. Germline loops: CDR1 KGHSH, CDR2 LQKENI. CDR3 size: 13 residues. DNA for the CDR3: TGTGCCAGCTCACCACCGGGGGGAAACATTCAGTACTTC. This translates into CASSPPGGNIQYF.

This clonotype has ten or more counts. As DNA, the CDR3 is TGTGCCAGCAGGGGAGAGGGACAGGGCTACGAGCAGTACTTC. This sequence encodes CASRGEGQGYEQYF. J is TRBJ2-7 and V is TRBV2; 9 bases are shared with TRBD1. Germline V gene lookup returns CDR1 SNHLY and CDR2 FYNNEI. The CDR3 length is 14 residues. Germline trimming cut 6 bases from V and 3 bases from J; bases unmatched to any gene: 6. Looking up the rest from reference TRBV2 and TRBJ2-7 gives the full variable domain: EPEVTQTPSHQVTQMGQEVILRCVPISNHLYFYWYRQILGQKVEFLVSFYNNEISEKSEIFDDQFSVERPDGSNFTLKIRSTKLEDSAMYFCASRGEGQGYEQYFGPGTRLTVT.

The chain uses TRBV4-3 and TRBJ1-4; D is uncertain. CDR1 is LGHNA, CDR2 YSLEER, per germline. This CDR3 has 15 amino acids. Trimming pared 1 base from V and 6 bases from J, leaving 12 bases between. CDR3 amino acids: CASSQGRRPDEKLFF. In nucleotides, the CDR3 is TGCGCCAGCAGCCAAGGAAGGAGGCCAGATGAAAAACTGTTTTTT.

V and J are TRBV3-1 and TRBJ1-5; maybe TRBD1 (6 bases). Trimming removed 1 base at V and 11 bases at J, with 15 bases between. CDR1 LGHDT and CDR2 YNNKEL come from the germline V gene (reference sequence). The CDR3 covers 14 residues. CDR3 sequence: CASSQGERGGSQHF. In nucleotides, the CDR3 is TGTGCCAGCAGCCAAGGGGAGAGGGGGGGTTCCCAGCATTTT. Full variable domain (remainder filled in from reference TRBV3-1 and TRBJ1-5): DTAVSQTPKYLVTQMGNDKSIKCEQNLGHDTMYWYKQDSKKFLKIMFSYNNKELIINETVPNRFSPKSPDKAHLNLHINSLELGDSAVYFCASSQGERGGSQHFGDGTRLSIL.

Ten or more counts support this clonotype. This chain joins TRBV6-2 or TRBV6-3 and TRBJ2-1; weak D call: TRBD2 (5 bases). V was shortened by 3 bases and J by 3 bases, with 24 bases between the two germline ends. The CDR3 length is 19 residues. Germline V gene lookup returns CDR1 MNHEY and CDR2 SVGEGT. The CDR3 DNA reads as TGTGCCAGCAGTTATTCTGCCAGTCGATCGATCGGGATCTACAATGAGCAGTTCTTC. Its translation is CASSYSASRSIGIYNEQFF.

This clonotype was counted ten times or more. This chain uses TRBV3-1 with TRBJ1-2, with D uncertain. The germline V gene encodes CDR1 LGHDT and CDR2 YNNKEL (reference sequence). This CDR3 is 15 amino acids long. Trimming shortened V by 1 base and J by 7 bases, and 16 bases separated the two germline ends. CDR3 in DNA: TGTGCCAGCAGCCAAGGGGGTCCGGGCCCGTCTGGCTACACCTTC. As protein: CASSQGGPGPSGYTF.

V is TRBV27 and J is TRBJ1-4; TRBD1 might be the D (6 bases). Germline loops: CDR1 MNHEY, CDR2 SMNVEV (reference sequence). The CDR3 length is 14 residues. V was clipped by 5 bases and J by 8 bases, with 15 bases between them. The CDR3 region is CASSPQGRLEKLFF. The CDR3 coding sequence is TGTGCCAGCAGTCCTCAGGGGCGGCTCGAAAAACTGTTTTTT.

CDR3 DNA: TGTGCCAGTAGTTCAGGCGGGGTGGGAAAACTGTTTTTT. As protein: CASSSGGVGKLFF. J is TRBJ1-4 and V is TRBV19, with no clear D. Germline-derived CDR1 and CDR2 are LNHDA and SQIVND (reference sequence). V gave up 5 bases and J gave up 10 bases, with 14 bases separating them. CDR3 length: 13 amino acids.

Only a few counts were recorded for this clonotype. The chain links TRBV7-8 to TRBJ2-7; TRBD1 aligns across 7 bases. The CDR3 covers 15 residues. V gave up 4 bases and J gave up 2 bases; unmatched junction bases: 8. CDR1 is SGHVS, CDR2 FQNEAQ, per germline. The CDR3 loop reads CASSSHGQGAYEQYF. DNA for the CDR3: TGTGCCAGCAGCTCCCATGGGCAGGGGGCCTACGAGCAGTACTTC. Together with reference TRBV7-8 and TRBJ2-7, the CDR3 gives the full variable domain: GAGVSQSPRYKVAKRGQDVALRCDPISGHVSLFWYQQALGQGPEFLTYFQNEAQLDKSGLPSDRFFAERPEGSVSTLKIQRTQQEDSAVYLCASSSHGQGAYEQYFGPGTRLTVT.

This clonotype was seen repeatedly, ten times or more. DNA of the CDR3: TGTGCCAGCAGCCAAGAAGGCAGACAACAAGAGACCCAGTACTTC. This codes for CASSQEGRQQETQYF. The chain recombines TRBV3-1 with TRBJ2-5; D is unclear. V was pared by 0 bases and J by 2 bases, with 10 bases between. From germline, CDR1 is LGHDT and CDR2 YNNKEL (reference sequence). The CDR3 loop spans 15 amino acids.

CDR3 residues: CASSYSILHNEQFF. CDR3 in DNA: TGTGCCAGCAGTTACTCGATTCTCCACAATGAGCAGTTCTTC. The V gene is TRBV6-2 or TRBV6-3, the J gene TRBJ2-1; no clear D gene. Germline values: CDR1 MNHEY, CDR2 SVGEGT. The ends were cut back, 0 bases at V and 5 bases at J, with 8 bases in the middle. The CDR3 totals 14 residues.

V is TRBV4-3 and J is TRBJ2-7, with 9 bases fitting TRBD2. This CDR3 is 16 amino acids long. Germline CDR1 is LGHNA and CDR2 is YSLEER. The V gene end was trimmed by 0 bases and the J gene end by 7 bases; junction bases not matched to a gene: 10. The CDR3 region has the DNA TGCGCCAGCAGCCAAGATGGAGTAGCGGGAGTGGGAGAGCAGTACTTC. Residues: CASSQDGVAGVGEQYF.

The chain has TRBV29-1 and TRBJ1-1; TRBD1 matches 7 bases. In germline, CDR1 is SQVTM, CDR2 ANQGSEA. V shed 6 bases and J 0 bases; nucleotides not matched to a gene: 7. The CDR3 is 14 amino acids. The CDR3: CSVQGGVMNTEAFF. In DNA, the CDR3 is TGCAGCGTCCAAGGGGGCGTAATGAACACTGAAGCTTTCTTT.

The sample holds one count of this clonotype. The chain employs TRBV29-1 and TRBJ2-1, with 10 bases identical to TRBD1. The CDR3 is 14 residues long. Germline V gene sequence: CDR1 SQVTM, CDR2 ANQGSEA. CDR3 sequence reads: CSGTGAETRNEQFF. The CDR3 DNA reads TGCTCCGGGACAGGGGCCGAAACTAGAAATGAGCAGTTCTTC.

This CDR3 reads CASSLEWGASLGGYTF. In nucleotides, the CDR3 is TGTGCCAGCAGCTTAGAATGGGGAGCATCTCTCGGTGGCTACACCTTC. The chain recombines TRBV7-6 with TRBJ1-2; D ambiguous. The CDR3 contains 16 residues. The germline V and J ends were trimmed by 1 base and 7 bases, with 19 bases remaining between them. Germline loops: CDR1 SGHVS, CDR2 FNYEAQ.

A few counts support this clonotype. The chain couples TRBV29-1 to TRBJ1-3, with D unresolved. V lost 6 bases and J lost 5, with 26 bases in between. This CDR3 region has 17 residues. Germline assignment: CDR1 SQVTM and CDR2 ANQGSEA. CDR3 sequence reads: CSVGREGSPGRRNTIYF. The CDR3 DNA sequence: TGCAGCGTGGGAAGGGAGGGAAGCCCAGGTCGTCGAAACACCATATATTTT. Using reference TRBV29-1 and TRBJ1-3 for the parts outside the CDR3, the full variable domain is SAVISQKPSRDICQRGTSLTIQCQVDSQVTMMFWYRQQPGQSLTLIATANQGSEATYESGFVIDKFPISRPNLTFSTLTVSNMSPEDSSIYLCSVGREGSPGRRNTIYFGEGSWLTVV.

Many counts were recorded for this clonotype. CDR3 protein: CASSGSVAYEQYF. The CDR3 bases are TGTGCCAGCAGTGGTTCGGTCGCCTACGAGCAGTACTTC. V is TRBV6-1 and J is TRBJ2-7; no definite D call. Trimming cost V 4 bases and J 2 bases, with 9 bases left between them. Germline assignment: CDR1 MNHNS and CDR2 SASEGT. The CDR3 covers 13 residues.

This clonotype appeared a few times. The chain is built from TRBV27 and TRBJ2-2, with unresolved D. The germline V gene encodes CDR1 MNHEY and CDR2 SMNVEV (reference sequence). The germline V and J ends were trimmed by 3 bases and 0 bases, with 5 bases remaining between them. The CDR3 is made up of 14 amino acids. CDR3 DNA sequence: TGTGCCAGCAGTTTTCGAGCGAACACCGGGGAGCTGTTTTTT. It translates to CASSFRANTGELFF.